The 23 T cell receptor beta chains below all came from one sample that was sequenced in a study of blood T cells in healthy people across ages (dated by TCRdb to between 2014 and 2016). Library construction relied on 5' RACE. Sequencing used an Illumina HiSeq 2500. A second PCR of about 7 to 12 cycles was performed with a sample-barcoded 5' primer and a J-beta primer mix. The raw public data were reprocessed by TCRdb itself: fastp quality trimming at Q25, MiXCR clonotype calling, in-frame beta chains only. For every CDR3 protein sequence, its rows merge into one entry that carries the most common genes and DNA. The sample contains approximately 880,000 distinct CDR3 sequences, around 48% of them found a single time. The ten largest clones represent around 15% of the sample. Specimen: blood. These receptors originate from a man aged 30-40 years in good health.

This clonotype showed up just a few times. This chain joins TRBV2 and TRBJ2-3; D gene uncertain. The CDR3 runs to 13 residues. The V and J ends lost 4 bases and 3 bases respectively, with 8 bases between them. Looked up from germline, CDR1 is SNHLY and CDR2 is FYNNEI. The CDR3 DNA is TGTGCCAGCAGTGCTAGGCATACAGATACGCAGTATTTT. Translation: CASSARHTDTQYF.

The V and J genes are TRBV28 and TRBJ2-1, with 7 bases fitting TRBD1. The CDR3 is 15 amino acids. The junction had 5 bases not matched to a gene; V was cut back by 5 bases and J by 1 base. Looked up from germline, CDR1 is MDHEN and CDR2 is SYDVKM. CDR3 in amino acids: CASSLTGRSYNEQFF. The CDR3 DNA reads TGTGCCAGCAGTCTGACAGGGAGATCCTACAATGAGCAGTTCTTC.

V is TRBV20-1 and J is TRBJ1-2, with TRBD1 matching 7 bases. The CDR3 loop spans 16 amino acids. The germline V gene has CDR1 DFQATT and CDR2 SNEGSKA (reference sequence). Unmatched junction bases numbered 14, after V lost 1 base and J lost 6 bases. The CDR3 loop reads CSARGPEEDRINGYTF. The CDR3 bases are TGCAGTGCTAGAGGGCCGGAAGAGGACAGGATTAATGGCTACACCTTC.

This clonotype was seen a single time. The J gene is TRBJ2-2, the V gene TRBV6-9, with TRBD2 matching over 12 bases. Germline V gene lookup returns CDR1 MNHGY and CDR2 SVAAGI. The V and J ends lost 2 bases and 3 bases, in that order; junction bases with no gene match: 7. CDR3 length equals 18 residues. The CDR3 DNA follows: TGTGCCAGCAGTTATGACACTAGCGGGGGGTTTTACACCGGGGAGCTGTTTTTT. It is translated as CASSYDTSGGFYTGELFF.

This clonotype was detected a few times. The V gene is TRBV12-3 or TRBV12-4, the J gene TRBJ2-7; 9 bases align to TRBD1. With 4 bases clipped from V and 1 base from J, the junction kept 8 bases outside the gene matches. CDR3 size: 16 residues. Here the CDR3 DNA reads TGTGCCAGCAGTTCCTCCGGGACAGGGATTTCCTACGAGCAGTACTTC. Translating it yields CASSSSGTGISYEQYF.

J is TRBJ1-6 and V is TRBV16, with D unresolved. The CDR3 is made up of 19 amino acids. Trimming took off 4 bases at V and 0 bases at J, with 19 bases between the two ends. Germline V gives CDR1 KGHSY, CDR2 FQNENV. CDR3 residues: CASSPLTSGKGSYNSPLHF. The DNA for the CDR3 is TGTGCCAGCAGCCCTCTGACATCGGGGAAGGGCTCCTATAATTCACCCCTCCACTTT. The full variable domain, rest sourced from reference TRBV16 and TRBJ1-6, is GEEVAQTPKHLVRGEGQKAKLYCAPIKGHSYVFWYQQVLKNEFKFLISFQNENVFDETGMPKERFSAKCLPNSPCSLEIQATKLEDSAVYFCASSPLTSGKGSYNSPLHFGNGTRLTVT.

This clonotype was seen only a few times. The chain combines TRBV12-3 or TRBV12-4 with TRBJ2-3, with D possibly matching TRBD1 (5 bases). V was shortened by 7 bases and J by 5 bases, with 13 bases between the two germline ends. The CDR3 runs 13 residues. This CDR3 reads CASTRLRGDTQYF. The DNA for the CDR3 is TGTGCCAGCACCCGCCTAAGGGGAGATACGCAGTATTTT.

The CDR3: CASSMNSGRGLNEQYF. The CDR3 DNA follows: TGTGCCAGCAGCATGAATAGCGGGAGAGGGTTAAACGAGCAGTACTTC. The chain has TRBV7-2 and TRBJ2-7; TRBD2 agrees at 9 bases. The trim removed 5 bases at V and 5 bases at J, leaving 13 bases unmatched. The CDR3 extends over 16 amino acids. Germline loops: CDR1 SGHTA, CDR2 FQGNSA.

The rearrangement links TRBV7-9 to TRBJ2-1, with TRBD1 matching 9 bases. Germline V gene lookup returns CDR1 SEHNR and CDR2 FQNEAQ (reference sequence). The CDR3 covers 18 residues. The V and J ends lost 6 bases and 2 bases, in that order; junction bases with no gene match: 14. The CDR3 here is CASRRSGLGQGPYNEQFF. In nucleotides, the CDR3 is TGTGCCAGCAGACGAAGTGGGCTGGGACAGGGCCCCTACAATGAGCAGTTCTTC. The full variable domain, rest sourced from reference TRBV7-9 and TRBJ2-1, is DTGVSQNPRHKITKRGQNVTFRCDPISEHNRLYWYRQTLGQGPEFLTYFQNEAQLEKSRLLSDRFSAERPKGSFSTLEIQRTEQGDSAMYLCASRRSGLGQGPYNEQFFGPGTRLTVL.

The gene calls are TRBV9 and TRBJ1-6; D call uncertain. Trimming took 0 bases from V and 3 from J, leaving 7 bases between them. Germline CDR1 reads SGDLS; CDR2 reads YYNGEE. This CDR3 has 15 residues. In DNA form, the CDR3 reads TGTGCCAGCAGCGTAGATGCCTTCTATAATTCACCCCTCCACTTT. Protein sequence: CASSVDAFYNSPLHF.

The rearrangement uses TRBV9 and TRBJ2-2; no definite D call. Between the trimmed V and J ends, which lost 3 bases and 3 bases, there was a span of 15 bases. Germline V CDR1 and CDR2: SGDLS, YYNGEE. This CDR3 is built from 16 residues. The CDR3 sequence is CASSAPWTQYTGELFF. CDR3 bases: TGTGCCAGCAGCGCGCCCTGGACCCAGTACACCGGGGAGCTGTTTTTT.

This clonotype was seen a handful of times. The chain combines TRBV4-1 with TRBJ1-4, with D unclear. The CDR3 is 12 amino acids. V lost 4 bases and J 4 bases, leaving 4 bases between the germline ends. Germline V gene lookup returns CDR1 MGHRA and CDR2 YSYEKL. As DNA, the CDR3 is TGCGCCAGCAGCCCCCTTAATGAAAAACTGTTTTTT. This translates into CASSPLNEKLFF.

CDR3 residues: CASSQAVEGDTQYF. CDR3 nucleotides: TGCGCCAGCAGCCAAGCCGTCGAAGGAGATACGCAGTATTTT. The chain carries TRBV4-1 and TRBJ2-3; D call uncertain. Germline V gives CDR1 MGHRA, CDR2 YSYEKL. The CDR3 loop spans 14 amino acids. Deletions cut 1 base from V and 5 bases from J, with 10 bases between.

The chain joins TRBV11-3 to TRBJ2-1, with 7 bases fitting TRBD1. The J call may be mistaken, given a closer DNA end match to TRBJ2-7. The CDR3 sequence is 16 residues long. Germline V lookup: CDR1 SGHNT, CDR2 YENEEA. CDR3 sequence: CASSPTPGQLYNEQYF. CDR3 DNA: TGTGCCAGCAGCCCTACGCCGGGACAGCTCTACAATGAGCAGTACTTC.

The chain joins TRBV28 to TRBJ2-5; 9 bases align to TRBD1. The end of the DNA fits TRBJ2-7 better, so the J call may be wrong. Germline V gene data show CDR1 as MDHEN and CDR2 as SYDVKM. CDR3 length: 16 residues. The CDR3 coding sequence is TGTGCCAGCACCCAAAGATCCGGGACAGGGAGCGACGAGCAGTACTTC. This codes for CASTQRSGTGSDEQYF.

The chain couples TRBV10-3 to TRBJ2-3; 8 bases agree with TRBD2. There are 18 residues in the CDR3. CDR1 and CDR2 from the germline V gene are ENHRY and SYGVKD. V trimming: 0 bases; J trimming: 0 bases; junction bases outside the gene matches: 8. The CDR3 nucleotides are TGTGCCATCAGTGAGTCGATATTAGCGGGGAAAAGCACAGATACGCAGTATTTT. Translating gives CAISESILAGKSTDTQYF.

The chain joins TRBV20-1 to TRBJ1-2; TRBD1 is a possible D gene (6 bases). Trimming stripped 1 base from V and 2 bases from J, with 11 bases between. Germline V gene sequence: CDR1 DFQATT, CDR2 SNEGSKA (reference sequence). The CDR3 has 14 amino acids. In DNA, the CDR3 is TGCAGTGCTAGAGTAGGACAGATAAACTATGGCTACACCTTC. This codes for CSARVGQINYGYTF.

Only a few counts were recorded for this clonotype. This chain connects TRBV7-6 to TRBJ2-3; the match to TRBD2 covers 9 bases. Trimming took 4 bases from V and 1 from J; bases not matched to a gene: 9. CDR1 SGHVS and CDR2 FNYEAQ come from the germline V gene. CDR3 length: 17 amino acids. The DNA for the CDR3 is TGTGCCAGCAGCTCGACCACTCGGACTAGCGGCACAGATACGCAGTATTTT. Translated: CASSSTTRTSGTDTQYF.

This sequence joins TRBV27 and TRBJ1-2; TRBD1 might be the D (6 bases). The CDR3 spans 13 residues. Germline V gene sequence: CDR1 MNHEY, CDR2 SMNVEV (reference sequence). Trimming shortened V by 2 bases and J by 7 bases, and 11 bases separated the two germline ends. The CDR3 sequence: CASSLDRRGGYTF. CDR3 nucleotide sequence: TGTGCCAGCAGTTTAGACAGGCGAGGTGGCTACACCTTC.

The chain's CDR3 is CSAARLAGGRKTQYF. CDR3 in DNA: TGCAGCGCCGCCCGACTAGCGGGGGGGCGAAAGACCCAGTACTTC. The chain employs TRBV29-1 and TRBJ2-5, with 14 bases identical to TRBD2. The CDR3 runs to 15 residues. Per germline, CDR1 SQVTM and CDR2 ANQGSEA. V gave up 7 bases and J gave up 6 bases; unmatched junction bases: 10.

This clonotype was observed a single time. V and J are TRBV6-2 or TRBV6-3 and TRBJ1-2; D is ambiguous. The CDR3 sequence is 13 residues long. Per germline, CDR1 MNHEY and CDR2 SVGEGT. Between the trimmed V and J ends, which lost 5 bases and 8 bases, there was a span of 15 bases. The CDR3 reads CASSDQSFGGYTF. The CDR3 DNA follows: TGTGCCAGCAGTGACCAGAGTTTCGGGGGCTACACCTTC.

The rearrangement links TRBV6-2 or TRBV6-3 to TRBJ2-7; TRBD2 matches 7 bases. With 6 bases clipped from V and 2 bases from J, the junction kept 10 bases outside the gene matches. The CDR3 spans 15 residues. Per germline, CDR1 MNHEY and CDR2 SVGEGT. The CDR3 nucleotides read TGTGCCAGCAGCTCCCCCTCGGGACTAACCTACGAGCAGTACTTC. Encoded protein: CASSSPSGLTYEQYF.

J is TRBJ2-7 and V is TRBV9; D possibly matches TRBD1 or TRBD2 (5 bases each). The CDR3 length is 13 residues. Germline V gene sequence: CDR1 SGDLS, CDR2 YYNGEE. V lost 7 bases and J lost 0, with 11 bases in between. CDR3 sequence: CASGGRDSYEQYF. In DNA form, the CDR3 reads TGTGCCAGCGGGGGACGGGACTCCTACGAGCAGTACTTC.